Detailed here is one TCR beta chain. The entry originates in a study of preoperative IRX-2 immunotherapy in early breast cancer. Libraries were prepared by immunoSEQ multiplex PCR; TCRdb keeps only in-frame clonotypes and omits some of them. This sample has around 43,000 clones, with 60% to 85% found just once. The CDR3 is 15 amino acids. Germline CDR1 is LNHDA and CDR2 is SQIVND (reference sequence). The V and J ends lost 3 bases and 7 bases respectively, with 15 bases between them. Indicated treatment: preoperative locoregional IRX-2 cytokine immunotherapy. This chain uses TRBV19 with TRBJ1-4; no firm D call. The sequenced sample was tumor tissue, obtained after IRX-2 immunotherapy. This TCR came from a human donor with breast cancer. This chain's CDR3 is CASSITSNGLEKLFF. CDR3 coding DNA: TGTGCCAGTAGTATCACCTCCAATGGACTTGAAAAACTGTTTTTT.